This record covers a single T cell receptor (beta chain). Some clones are missing from TCRdb's copy, which holds only in-frame ones; the method was immunoSEQ multiplex PCR. This sample has about 500,000 clones, with approximately 91% found just once. This sample is part of a study of blood T cell repertoires in COVID-19. Trimming left V 6 bases short and J 0 bases short, with 8 bases between. This CDR3 comprises 13 residues. The TCR originated in a woman aged 45 to 65 with COVID-19, enrolled during active disease. This chain links TRBV12-3 or TRBV12-4 with TRBJ1-1; D ambiguous. Sequences were obtained from peripheral blood. The CDR3, as DNA: TGTGCCAGCAGCCCGACAATGAACACTGAAGCTTTCTTT. Translating it yields CASSPTMNTEAFF.